The T cell receptor beta chain under discussion was sequenced for a study of siplizumab effects on memory and regulatory T cells (dated by TCRdb to the late 2010s). Study-wide context: The study looked at the effect of siplizumab, an anti-CD2 antibody, on alloreactive T-cell subsets in allogeneic mixed lymphocyte reactions made from human PBMCs.

Note on this clone: The antigen it recognizes is unknown. No quality values exist for individual bases; no much larger clone is one base distant.

The CDR3 runs 15 amino acids, cysteine and phenylalanine included. Left in the record is the CDR3 DNA by itself, 45 bases read in frame from the first base. The germline V gene encodes CDR1 MNHEY and CDR2 SMNVEV (reference sequence). Trimming at the junction amounts to 5 bases on V and 2 bases on J, and the germline ends lie 16 bases apart. Study-wide conclusions, independent of this receptor: The cumulative frequency of alloreactive sequences that could be traced back to unstimulated CD4+ memory T cells was significantly reduced by siplizumab. The suppressive function of proliferating Tregs from siplizumab cultures was not functionally confirmed. Roughly 75-95% of proliferating CD4+ or CD8+ clones could not be assigned a naive or memory phenotype. Sequences below about 10^-5 frequency were poorly captured, so only a minor fraction of alloreactive clones could be mapped to unstimulated subsets. Of the alloreactive CD4+ clones that could be mapped, the Treg-derived share averaged about 63% with siplizumab compared with around 25% in control reactions. Greater diversity appeared to be present in unstimulated naive T cells than in memory T cells, and a substantial contribution to the alloresponse seemed to be made by naive cells.

Library prep was done by the immunoSEQ multiplex PCR assay. The deep sequencing platform assayed about 91,000 TCR templates per sample. Genomic DNA extracted from sorted T cells was used for TCRbeta CDR3 sequencing. From the authors' description of their analysis: The R programming language was used for the clonal analysis of the TCRbeta CDR3 data. Alloreactive CD4+ and CD8+ clones were defined by comparing unstimulated samples with post-reaction CFSE-low samples. By matching sequences to the repertoires of sorted unstimulated Treg and non-Treg cells, each alloreactive CD4+ clone was assigned a regulatory or non-regulatory origin. TCRdb re-hosts the immuneACCESS table, in-frame sequences only. Its copies lack some clones; in the studies checked, an unresolved V gene accounts for under half of them, and the cause for the rest is not known. The DNA was the basis for D and trimming; V, J and clone size are from that table. The table for this sample lists 87,000 or so clones; over 80% of them were counted only once. Together, the top ten hold about 15% of the sample.

Sorted unstimulated T cells and proliferating T cells recovered from mixed lymphocyte reactions underwent TCRbeta CDR3 sequencing. Fresh whole blood from approximately 10 HLA-typed healthy donors was used to isolate PBMCs. Sequenced sample: CD4+ T cells sorted from blood. This clonotype was sampled from a human donor in good health. This chain joins TRBV27 to TRBJ2-7; the D gene assignment is ambiguous. The DNA is as follows: TGTGCCAGCAGTGAACAGACGGGTCCCCCCTACGAGCAGTACTTC. Its amino acids are CASSEQTGPPYEQYF.